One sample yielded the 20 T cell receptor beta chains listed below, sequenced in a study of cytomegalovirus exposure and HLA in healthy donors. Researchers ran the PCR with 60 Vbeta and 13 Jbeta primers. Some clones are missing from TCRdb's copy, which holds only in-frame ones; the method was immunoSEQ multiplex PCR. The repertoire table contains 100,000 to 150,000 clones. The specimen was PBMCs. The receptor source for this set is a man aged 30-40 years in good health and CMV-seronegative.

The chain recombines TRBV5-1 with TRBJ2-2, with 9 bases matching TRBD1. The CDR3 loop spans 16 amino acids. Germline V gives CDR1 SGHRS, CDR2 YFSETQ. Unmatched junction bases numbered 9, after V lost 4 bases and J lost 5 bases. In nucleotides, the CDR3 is TGCGCCAGCAGCACCCGGACAGGGGTGGGTACCGGGGAGCTGTTTTTT. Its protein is CASSTRTGVGTGELFF.

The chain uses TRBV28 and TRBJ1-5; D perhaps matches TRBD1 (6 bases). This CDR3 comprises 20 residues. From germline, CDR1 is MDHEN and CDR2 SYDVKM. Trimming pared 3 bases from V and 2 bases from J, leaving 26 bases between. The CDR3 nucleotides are TGTGCCAGCAGTTTTGGGGAGGGCAGGGGCGCCAGGGCTGGCAATCAGCCCCAGCATTTT. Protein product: CASSFGEGRGARAGNQPQHF.

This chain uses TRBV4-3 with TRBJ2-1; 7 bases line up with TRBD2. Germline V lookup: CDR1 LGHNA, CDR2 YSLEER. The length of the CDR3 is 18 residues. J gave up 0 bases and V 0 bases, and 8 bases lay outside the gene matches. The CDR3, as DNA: TGCGCCAGCAGCCAAGATTGGGGGGGAGGGATCTCCTACAATGAGCAGTTCTTC. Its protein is CASSQDWGGGISYNEQFF.

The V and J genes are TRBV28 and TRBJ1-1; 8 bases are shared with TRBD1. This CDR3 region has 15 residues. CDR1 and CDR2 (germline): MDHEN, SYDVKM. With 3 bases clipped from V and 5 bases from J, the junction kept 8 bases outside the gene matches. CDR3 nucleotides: TGTGCCAGCAGTTTTTACAGGGGGGCATGGACTGAAGCTTTCTTT. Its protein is CASSFYRGAWTEAFF.

The CDR3: CSARLQETQYF. The CDR3 coding sequence is TGCAGTGCTAGACTTCAAGAGACCCAGTACTTC. The chain combines TRBV20-1 with TRBJ2-5; no clear D. The germline V gene encodes CDR1 DFQATT and CDR2 SNEGSKA (reference sequence). Trimming left V 2 bases short and J 2 bases short, with 3 bases between. The CDR3 consists of 11 residues.

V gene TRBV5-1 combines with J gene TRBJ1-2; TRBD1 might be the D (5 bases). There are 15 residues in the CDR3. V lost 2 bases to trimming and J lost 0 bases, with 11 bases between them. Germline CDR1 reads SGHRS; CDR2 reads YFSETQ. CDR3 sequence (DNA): TGCGCCAGCAGCTTTGGCCAGGGATCTAACTATGGCTACACCTTC. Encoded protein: CASSFGQGSNYGYTF.

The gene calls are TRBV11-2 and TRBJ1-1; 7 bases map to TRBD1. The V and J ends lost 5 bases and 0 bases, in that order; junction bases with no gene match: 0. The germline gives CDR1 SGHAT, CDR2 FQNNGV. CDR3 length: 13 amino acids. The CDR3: CASSDRVNTEAFF. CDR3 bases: TGTGCCAGCAGCGACAGGGTGAACACTGAAGCTTTCTTT.

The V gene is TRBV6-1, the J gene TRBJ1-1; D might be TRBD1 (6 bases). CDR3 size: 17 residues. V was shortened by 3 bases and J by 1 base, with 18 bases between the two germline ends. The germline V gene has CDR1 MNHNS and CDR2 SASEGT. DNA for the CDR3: TGTGCCAGCAGTGACCGGTATTCGACAGGCAAGAACACTGAAGCTTTCTTT. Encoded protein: CASSDRYSTGKNTEAFF.

The CDR3 DNA reads as TGCGCCAGCAAGGATGGGACAGAAGATACGCAGTATTTT. It codes for CASKDGTEDTQYF. This sequence joins TRBV5-1 and TRBJ2-3; 7 bases fit TRBD1. V trimming: 6 bases; J trimming: 5 bases; junction bases outside the gene matches: 6. The CDR3 has 13 residues. Germline V CDR1 and CDR2: SGHRS, YFSETQ.

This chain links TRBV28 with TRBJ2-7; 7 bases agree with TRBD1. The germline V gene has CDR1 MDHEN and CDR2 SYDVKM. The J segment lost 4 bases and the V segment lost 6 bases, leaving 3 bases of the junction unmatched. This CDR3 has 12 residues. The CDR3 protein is CASRQQGYEQYF. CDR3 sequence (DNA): TGTGCCAGCAGACAACAGGGGTACGAGCAGTACTTC.

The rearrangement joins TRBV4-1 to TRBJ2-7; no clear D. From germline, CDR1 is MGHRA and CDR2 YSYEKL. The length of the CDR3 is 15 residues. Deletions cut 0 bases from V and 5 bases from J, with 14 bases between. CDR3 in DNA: TGCGCCAGCAGCCAAGATCCCACAGCTTGGGACGAGCAGTACTTC. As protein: CASSQDPTAWDEQYF.

CDR3 DNA: TGTGCCAGTGGACAGACTAGCGGGATCGGTGATACGCAGTATTTT. Protein: CASGQTSGIGDTQYF. J is TRBJ2-3 and V is TRBV19, with TRBD2 matching over 11 bases. The ends lost 8 bases at V and 6 bases at J; junction bases unmatched: 10. CDR3 length: 15 amino acids. The germline gives CDR1 LNHDA, CDR2 SQIVND (reference sequence).

The CDR3 loop reads CARSLETGDGELFF. The CDR3 DNA reads TGTGCCAGAAGCCTGGAGACAGGGGACGGGGAGCTGTTTTTT. The rearrangement links TRBV5-3 to TRBJ2-2; 8 positions match TRBD1. TRBV5-3 is an open reading frame whose function is uncertain. J lost 7 bases, V lost 4 bases, and 6 bases had no gene match. This CDR3 comprises 14 residues.

In nucleotides, the CDR3 is TGTGCCAGCAGCTTTTGGCGGGAGGCCCGAAACACCGGGGAGCTGTTTTTT. Translating gives CASSFWREARNTGELFF. The J gene is TRBJ2-2, the V gene TRBV5-6; 8 nucleotides match TRBD2. Germline CDR1 is SGHDT and CDR2 is YYEEEE. V gave up 2 bases and J gave up 2 bases; unmatched junction bases: 8. This CDR3 has 17 amino acids.

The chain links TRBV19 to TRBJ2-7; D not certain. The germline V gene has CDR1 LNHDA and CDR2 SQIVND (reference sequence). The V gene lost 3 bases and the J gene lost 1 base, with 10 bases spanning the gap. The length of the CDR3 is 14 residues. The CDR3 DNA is TGTGCCAGTAGTATTGCGTACCGTTCCTACGAGCAGTACTTC. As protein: CASSIAYRSYEQYF.

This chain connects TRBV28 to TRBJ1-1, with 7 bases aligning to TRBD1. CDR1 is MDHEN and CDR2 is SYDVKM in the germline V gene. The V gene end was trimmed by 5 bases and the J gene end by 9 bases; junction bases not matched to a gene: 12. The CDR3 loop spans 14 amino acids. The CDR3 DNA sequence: TGTGCCAGCAGTCCGTGGACAGGATCCCCCCAAGCTTTCTTT. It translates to CASSPWTGSPQAFF.

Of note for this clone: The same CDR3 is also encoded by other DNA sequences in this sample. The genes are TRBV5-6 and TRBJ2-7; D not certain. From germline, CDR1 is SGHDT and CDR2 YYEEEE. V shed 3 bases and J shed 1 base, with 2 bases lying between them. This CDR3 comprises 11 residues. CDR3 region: CASSSSYEQYF. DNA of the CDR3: TGTGCCAGCAGCTCATCCTACGAGCAGTACTTC.

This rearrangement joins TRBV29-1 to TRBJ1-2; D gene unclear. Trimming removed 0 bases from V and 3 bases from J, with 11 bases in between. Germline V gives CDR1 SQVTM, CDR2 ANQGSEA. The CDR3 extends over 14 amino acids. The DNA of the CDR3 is TGCAGCGTTGAAGACGCAGGTTGGGACTATGGCTACACCTTC. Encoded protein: CSVEDAGWDYGYTF.

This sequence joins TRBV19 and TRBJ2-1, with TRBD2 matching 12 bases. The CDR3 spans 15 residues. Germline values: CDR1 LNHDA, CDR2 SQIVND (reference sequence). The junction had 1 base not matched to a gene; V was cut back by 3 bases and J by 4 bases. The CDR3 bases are TGTGCCAGTAGTATTGGGACTAGCGGGTACAATGAGCAGTTCTTC. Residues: CASSIGTSGYNEQFF.

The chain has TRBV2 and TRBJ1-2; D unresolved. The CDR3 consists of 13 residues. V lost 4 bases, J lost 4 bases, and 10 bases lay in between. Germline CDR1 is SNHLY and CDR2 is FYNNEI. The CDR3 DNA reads TGTGCCAGCAGTGGGCCAGAATCCTATGGCTACACCTTC. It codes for CASSGPESYGYTF.